This TCR beta chain comes out of a study of T cell clonotyping in hematopoietic cell transplantation. To note about this clone: Its antigen remains unknown.

TCRdb keeps only in-frame clones here, not all; method: immunoSEQ multiplex PCR. The sample includes approximately 70,000 clones, roughly 93% of them seen just once. V was shortened by 6 bases and J by 9 bases, with 21 bases between the two germline ends. CDR3 length: 15 residues. Germline V CDR1 and CDR2: LNHDA, SQIVND (reference sequence). Study-wide results and limits: Graft donor and pretransplant recipient Inverse Simpson Index values predicted broader posttransplant TCR diversity. Cells were unsorted, so CD4 and CD8 contributions were not separated.

Sequenced: peripheral blood mononuclear cells. This TCR came from a man aged 45-65 years in good health. Some clones in this sample may be carry-over from other donors' samples. The chain has TRBV19 and TRBJ1-5, with D possibly being TRBD1 (6 bases). The CDR3 loop is CASSPGRGTITPQHF. As DNA, the CDR3 is TGTGCCAGTAGCCCAGGACGTGGGACAATCACGCCCCAGCATTTT.